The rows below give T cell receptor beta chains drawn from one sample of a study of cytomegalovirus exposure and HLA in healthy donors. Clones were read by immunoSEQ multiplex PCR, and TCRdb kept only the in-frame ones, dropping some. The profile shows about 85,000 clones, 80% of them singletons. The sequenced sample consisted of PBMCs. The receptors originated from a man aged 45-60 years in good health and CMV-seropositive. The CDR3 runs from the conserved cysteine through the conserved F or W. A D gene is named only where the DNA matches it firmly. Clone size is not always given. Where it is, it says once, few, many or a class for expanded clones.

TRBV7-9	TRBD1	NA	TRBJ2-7	TGTGCCAGCAGCGTAGCCGGGACAGGGAATTACGAGCAGTACTTC	CASSVAGTGNYEQYF
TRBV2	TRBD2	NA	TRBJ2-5	TGTGCCAGCAGTGAAGCTTTGGCGGGAGCCCAAGAGACCCAGTACTTC	CASSEALAGAQETQYF
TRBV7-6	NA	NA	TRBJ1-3	TGTGCCAGCAGCTTAGCCGGGGTCGGGACTTTATCTGGAAACACCATATATTTT	CASSLAGVGTLSGNTIYF
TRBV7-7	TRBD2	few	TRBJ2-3	TGTGCCAGCAGCTTAGGAGGTAGCGGGACGGCAGATACGCAGTATTTT	CASSLGGSGTADTQYF
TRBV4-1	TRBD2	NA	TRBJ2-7	TGCGCCAGCAGCCTGGGACTAGCGGAAGACTACGAGCAGTACTTC	CASSLGLAEDYEQYF
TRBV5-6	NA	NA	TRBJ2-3	TGTGCCAGCAGCTTGTTACGGGGATGGGATACGCAGTATTTT	CASSLLRGWDTQYF
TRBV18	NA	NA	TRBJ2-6	TGTGCCAGCTCGGAAGACAGCTCTGGGGCCAACGGCCTGACTTTC	CASSEDSSGANGLTF
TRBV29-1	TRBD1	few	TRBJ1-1	TGCAGCGTTACGACAGGGGGCAATCGGGCAGCTTTCTTT	CSVTTGGNRAAFF
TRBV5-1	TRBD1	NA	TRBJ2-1	TGCGCCAGCAGCTTAGCGGGACAGGGGGTTCTCAGTGAGCAGTTCTTC	CASSLAGQGVLSEQFF
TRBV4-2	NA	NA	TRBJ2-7	TGTGCCAGCAGCCAAGTGGCCATCGACTACTCCTACGAGCAGTACTTC	CASSQVAIDYSYEQYF
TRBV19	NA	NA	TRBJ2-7	TGTGCCAGTAGACGACAGGCCGGCTACGAGCAGTACTTC	CASRRQAGYEQYF
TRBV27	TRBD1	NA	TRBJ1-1	TGTGCCAGCAGGAAGACAGGGGTAGTCACTGAAGCTTTCTTT	CASRKTGVVTEAFF
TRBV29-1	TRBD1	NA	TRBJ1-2	TGCAGCGTTGACTTAGGACAGGGTTATGGCTACACCTTC	CSVDLGQGYGYTF
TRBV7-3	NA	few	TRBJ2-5	TGTGCCAGCAGCCCCAACCCTCGTAGGACAGGAAGGGCGGGGGAGACCCAGTACTTC	CASSPNPRRTGRAGETQYF
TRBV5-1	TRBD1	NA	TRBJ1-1	TGCGCCAGCAGCCCACAGGGGGGAAACACTGAAGCTTTCTTT	CASSPQGGNTEAFF
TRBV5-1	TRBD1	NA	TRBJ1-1	TGCGCCAGCAGCCTAGGGACAGATGGATTGAACACTGAAGCTTTCTTT	CASSLGTDGLNTEAFF
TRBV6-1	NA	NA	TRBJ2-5	TGTGCCAGCAGTGAAGCAGGAGGGACCCAGTACTTC	CASSEAGGTQYF
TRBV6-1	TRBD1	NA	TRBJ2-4	TGTGCCAGCAGTTCTGGGACAGGGATGGATTTC	CASSSGTGMDF
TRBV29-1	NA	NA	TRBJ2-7	TGCAGCGTTGAAGGACGAGGCGGTTACGAGCAGTACTTC	CSVEGRGGYEQYF
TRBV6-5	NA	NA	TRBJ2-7	TGTGCCAGCAGCAACAGCTACGAGCAGTACTTC	CASSNSYEQYF
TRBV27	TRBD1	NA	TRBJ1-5	TGTGCCAGCAGTCTACACAGGGGCCGCAATCAGCCCCAGCATTTT	CASSLHRGRNQPQHF
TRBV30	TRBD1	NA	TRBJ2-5	TGTGCCTGGAACTCAGGGGGCCAAGAGACCCAGTACTTC	CAWNSGGQETQYF
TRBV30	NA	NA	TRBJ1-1	TGTGCCTGGGCACAGGGTAGGACTGAAGCTTTCTTT	CAWAQGRTEAFF
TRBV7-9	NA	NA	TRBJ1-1	TGTTCCAGCAGTCCACTGGAGTATAAGAAATCGAACACTGAAGCTTTCTTT	CSSSPLEYKKSNTEAFF
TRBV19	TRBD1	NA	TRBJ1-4	TGTGCCAGTAGTATCGGACAGGGGGCTTTTGAAAAACTGTTTTTT	CASSIGQGAFEKLFF
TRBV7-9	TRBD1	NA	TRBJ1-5	TGTGCCAGCAGCTTACAGACAGGGGTCGAGAGCAATCAGCCCCAGCATTTT	CASSLQTGVESNQPQHF
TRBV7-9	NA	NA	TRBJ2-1	TGTTCCAGCAGCTTAGTTGGCCAGGGTCCCTACAATGAGCAGTTCTTC	CSSSLVGQGPYNEQFF
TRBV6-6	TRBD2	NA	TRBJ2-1	TGTGCCAGCAGCGACGGACTAGTCAATGAGCAGTTCTTC	CASSDGLVNEQFF
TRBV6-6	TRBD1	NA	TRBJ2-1	TGTGCCACCTTTACAGGGGCGGATAATGAGCAGTTCTTC	CATFTGADNEQFF
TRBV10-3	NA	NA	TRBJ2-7	TGTGCCATCACTCAGGGGGACTTCTACGAGCAGTACTTC	CAITQGDFYEQYF
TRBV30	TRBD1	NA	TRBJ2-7	TGTGCCTGGAGGGGGGACAGGGGCTACGAGCAGTACTTC	CAWRGDRGYEQYF
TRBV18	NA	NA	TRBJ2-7	TGTGCCAGCTCATACCGCCCAGAACACTCCTACGAGCAGTACTTC	CASSYRPEHSYEQYF
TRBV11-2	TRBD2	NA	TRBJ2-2	TGTGCCAGCAGCTTAGACATAGCGGGAAACACCGGGGAGCTGTTTTTT	CASSLDIAGNTGELFF
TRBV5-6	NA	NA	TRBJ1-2	TGTGCCAGCAGCCCCCGTGGGTGGACAGCCTACACCTTC	CASSPRGWTAYTF
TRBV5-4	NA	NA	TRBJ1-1	TGTGCCATCCCCAAAATTGAGGGGGTGATGAACACTGAAGCTTTCTTT	CAIPKIEGVMNTEAFF
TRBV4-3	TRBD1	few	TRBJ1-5	TGCGCCAGCAGCCACATTGGACAGGGCATGAATCAGCCCCAGCATTTT	CASSHIGQGMNQPQHF
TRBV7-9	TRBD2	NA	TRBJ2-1	TGTGCCAGCAGCCTTCGGATGACTAGCGGGAGGGAGTGGGTCTTC	CASSLRMTSGREWVF
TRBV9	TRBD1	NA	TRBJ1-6	TGTGCCAGCAGCGTAGGCCCCTTTGGACAGGGTAATTCACCCCTCCACTTT	CASSVGPFGQGNSPLHF
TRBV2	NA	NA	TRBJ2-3	TGTGCCAGCAACTTCGGACAGACCACAGATACGCAGTATTTT	CASNFGQTTDTQYF
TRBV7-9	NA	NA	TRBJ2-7	TGTGCCAGCAGCTTAGAGGCAGGAGAGCAGTACTTC	CASSLEAGEQYF
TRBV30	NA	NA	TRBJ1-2	TGTGCCTGGAGTTCAAACTATGGCTACACCTTC	CAWSSNYGYTF
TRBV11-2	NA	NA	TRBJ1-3	TGTGCCAGCAGCTTTGCAGGGGATAGCTTCGTCAGAAACACCATATATTTT	CASSFAGDSFVRNTIYF
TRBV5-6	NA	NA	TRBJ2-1	TGTGCCAGCAGCTTGGACGGCGGGGAAATCTACAATGAGCAGTTCTTC	CASSLDGGEIYNEQFF
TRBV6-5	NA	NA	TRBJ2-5	TGTGCCAGCAGTTTTGGGCAACCAGGTGCGGAGACCCAGTACTTC	CASSFGQPGAETQYF
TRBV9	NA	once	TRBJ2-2	TGTGCCAGCAGCGAGGGGCTGGGGACCGGGGAGCTGTTTTTT	CASSEGLGTGELFF
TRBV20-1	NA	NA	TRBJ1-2	TGCAGTGCTCCAGTGAACTATGGCTACACCTTC	CSAPVNYGYTF
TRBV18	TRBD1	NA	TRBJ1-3	TGTGCCAGCTCCCAGGGACAGGGAGCAGGAAACACCATATATTTT	CASSQGQGAGNTIYF
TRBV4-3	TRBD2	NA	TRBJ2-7	TGCGCCAGCAGCCAGGCACTAGCGGGAGTCCTCTACGAGCAGTACTTC	CASSQALAGVLYEQYF
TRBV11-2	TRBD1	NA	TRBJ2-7	TGTGCCAGCAGCTTAGTGGGACAGGTCGGTAACGAGCAGTACTTC	CASSLVGQVGNEQYF
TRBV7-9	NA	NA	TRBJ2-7	TGTGCCAGCAGCTTAGGAGTAGGGGACATCTCCTACGAGCAGTACTTC	CASSLGVGDISYEQYF
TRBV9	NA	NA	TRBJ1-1	TGTGCCAGCAGCACAACAGGGACCACTGAAGCTTTCTTT	CASSTTGTTEAFF
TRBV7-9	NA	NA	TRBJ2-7	TGTGCCAGCAGCTTGGAAGGTAGCTTATCGGACGAGCAGTACTTC	CASSLEGSLSDEQYF
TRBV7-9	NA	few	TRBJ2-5	TGTTCCAGCAGCCCCTCGGAGACCCAGTACTTC	CSSSPSETQYF
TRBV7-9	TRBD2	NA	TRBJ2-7	TGTGCCAGCAGCTTGGCCGGGAGGGCCGCCGAGCAGTACTTC	CASSLAGRAAEQYF
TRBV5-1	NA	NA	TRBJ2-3	TGCGCCAGCAGCTTCGGAGGTAGCACAGATACGCAGTATTTT	CASSFGGSTDTQYF